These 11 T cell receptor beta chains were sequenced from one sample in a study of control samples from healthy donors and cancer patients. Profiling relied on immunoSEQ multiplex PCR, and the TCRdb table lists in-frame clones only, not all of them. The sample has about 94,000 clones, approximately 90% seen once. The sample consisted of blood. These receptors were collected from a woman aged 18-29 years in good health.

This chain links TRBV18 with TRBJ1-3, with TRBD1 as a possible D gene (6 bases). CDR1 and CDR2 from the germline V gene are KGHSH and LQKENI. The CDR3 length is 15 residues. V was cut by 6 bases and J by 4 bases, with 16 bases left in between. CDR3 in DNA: TGTGCCAGCTCCCCGGTCAAGGGGGTCGGAAACACCATATATTTT. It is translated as CASSPVKGVGNTIYF.

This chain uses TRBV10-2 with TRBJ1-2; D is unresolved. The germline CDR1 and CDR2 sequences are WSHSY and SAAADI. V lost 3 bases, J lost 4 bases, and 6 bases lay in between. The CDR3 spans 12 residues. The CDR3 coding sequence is TGCGCCAGCAGTGACCCAGGCTATGGCTACACCTTC. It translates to CASSDPGYGYTF.

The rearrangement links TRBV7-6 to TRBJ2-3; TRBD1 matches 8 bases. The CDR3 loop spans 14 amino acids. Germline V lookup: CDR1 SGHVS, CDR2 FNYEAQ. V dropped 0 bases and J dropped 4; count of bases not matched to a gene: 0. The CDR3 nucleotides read TGTGCCAGCAGCTTAGCGACAGGGGCAGATACGCAGTATTTT. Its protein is CASSLATGADTQYF.

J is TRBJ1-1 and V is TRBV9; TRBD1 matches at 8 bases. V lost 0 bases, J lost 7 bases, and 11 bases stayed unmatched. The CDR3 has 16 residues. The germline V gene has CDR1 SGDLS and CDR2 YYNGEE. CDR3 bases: TGTGCCAGCAGCGTAGGAGACAGGGGACCGTCCCTTGAAGCTTTCTTT. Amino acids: CASSVGDRGPSLEAFF.

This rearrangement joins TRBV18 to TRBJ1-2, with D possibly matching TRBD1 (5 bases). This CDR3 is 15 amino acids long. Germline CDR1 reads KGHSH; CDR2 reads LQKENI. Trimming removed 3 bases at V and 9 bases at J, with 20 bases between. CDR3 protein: CASSPIRGTDLSYTF. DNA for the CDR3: TGTGCCAGCTCACCCATTAGAGGGACGGACTTGAGCTACACCTTC.

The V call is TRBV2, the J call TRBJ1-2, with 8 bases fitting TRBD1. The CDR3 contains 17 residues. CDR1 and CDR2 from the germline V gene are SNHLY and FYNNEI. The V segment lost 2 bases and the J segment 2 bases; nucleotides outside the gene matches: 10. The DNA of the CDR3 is TGTGCCAGCAGTGAAAGGACCAGGACAGGGCAGAACTATGGCTACACCTTC. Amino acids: CASSERTRTGQNYGYTF.

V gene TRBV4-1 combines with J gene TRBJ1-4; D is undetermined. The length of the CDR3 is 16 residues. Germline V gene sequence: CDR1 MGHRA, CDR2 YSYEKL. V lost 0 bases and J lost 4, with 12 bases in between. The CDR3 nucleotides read TGCGCCAGCAGCCAAGATCCAACGGATTATAATGAAAAACTGTTTTTT. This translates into CASSQDPTDYNEKLFF.

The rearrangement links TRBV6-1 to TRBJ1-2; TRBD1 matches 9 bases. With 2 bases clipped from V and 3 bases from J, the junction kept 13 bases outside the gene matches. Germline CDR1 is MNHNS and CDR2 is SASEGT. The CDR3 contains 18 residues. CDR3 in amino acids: CASSEIIGDRDLHYGYTF. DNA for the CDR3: TGTGCCAGCAGTGAAATAATAGGGGACAGGGACCTTCACTATGGCTACACCTTC.

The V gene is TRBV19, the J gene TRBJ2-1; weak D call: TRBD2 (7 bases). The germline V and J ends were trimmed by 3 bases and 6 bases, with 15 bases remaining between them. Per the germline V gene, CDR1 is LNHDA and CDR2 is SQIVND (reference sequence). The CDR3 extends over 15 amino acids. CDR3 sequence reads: CASSMGGRVINEQFF. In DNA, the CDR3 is TGTGCCAGTAGTATGGGGGGGCGCGTGATCAATGAGCAGTTCTTC.

The CDR3 here is CASSSTGDYTDTQYF. Here the CDR3 DNA reads TGTGCCAGCAGCTCGACAGGAGATTACACAGATACGCAGTATTTT. This chain joins TRBV5-6 and TRBJ2-3; a weak D match, TRBD1 (6 bases). The CDR3 loop spans 15 amino acids. Trimming removed 3 bases at V and 2 bases at J, with 13 bases between. Germline CDR1 and CDR2: SGHDT and YYEEEE.

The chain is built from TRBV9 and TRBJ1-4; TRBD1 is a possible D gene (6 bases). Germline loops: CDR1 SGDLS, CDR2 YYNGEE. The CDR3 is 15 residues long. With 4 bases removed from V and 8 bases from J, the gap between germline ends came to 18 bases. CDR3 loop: CASSTGTSLGEKLFF. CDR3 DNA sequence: TGTGCCAGCAGCACGGGGACATCACTGGGGGAAAAACTGTTTTTT.